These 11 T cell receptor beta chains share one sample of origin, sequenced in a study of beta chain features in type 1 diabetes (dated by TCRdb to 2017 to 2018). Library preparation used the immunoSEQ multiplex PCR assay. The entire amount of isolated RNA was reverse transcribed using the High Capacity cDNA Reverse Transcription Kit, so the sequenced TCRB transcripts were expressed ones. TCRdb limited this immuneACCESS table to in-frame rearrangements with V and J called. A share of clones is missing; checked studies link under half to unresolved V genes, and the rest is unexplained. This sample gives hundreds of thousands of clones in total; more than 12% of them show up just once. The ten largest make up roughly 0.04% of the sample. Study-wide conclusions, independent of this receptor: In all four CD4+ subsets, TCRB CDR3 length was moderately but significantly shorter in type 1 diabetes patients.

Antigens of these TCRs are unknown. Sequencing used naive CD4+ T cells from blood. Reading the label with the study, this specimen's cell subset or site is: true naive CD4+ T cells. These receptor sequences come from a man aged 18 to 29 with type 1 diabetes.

This CDR3 is CASSGGPLSTDTQYF. In DNA form, the CDR3 reads TGTGCCTCCAGCGGGGGTCCCCTTAGCACAGATACGCAGTATTTT. The gene calls are TRBV11-3 and TRBJ2-3; 8 nucleotides agree with TRBD2. V trimming: 11 bases; J trimming: 0 bases; junction bases outside the gene matches: 10. This CDR3 contains 15 residues. Looked up from germline, CDR1 is SGHNT and CDR2 is YENEEA. The variable domain in full, completed from reference TRBV11-3 and TRBJ2-3, reads EAGVVQSPRYKIIEKKQPVAFWCNPISGHNTLYWYLQNLGQGPELLIRYENEEAVDDSQLPKDRFSAERLKGVDSTLKIQPAELGDSAVYLCASSGGPLSTDTQYFGPGTRLTVL.

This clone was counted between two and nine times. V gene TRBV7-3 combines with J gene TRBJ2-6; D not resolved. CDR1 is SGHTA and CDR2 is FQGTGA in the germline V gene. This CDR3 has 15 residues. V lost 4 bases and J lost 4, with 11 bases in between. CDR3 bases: TGTGCCAGCAGCTACCCAGCCCGGGGGGCCAACGTCCTGACTTTC. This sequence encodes CASSYPARGANVLTF.

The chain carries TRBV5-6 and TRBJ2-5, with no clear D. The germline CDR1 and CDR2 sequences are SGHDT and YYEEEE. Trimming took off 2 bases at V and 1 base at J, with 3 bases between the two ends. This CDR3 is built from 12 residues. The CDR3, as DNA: TGTGCCAGCAGCTTAGGCCAAGAGACCCAGTACTTC. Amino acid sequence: CASSLGQETQYF.

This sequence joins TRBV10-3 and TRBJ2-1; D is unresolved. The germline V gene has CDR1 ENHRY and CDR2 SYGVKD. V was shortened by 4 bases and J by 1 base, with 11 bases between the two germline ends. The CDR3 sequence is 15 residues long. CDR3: CAISAEPGSYNEQFF. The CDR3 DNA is TGTGCCATCAGTGCTGAACCAGGATCCTACAATGAGCAGTTCTTC.

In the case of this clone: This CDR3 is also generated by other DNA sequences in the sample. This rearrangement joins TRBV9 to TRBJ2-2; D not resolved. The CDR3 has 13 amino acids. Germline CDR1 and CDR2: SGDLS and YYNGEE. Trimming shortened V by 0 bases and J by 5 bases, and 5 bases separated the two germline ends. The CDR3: CASSVGPTGELFF. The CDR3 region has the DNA TGTGCCAGCAGCGTAGGACCAACCGGGGAGCTGTTTTTT.

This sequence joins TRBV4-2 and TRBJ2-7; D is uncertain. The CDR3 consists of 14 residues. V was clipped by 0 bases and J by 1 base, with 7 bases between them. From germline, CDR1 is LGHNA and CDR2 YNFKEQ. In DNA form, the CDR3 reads TGTGCCAGCAGCCAAGAAGCTCATTCCTACGAGCAGTACTTC. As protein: CASSQEAHSYEQYF.

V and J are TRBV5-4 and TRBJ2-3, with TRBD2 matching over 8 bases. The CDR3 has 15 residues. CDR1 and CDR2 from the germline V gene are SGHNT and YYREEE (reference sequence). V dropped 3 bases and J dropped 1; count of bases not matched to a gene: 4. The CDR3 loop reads CASSSAGARTDTQYF. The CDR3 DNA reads TGTGCCAGCAGCTCAGCGGGGGCCCGCACAGATACGCAGTATTTT.

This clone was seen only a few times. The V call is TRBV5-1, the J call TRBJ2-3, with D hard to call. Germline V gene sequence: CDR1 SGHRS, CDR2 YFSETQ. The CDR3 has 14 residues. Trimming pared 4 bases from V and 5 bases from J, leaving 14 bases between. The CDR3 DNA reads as TGCGCCAGCAGCCCATCCTTGACGGGAGATACGCAGTATTTT. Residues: CASSPSLTGDTQYF.

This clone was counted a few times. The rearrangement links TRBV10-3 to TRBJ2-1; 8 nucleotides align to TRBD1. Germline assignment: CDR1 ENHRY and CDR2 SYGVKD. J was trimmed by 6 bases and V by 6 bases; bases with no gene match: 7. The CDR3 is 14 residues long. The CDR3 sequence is CAISLGTGLNEQFF. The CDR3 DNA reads TGTGCCATCAGCCTCGGGACAGGTCTCAATGAGCAGTTCTTC.

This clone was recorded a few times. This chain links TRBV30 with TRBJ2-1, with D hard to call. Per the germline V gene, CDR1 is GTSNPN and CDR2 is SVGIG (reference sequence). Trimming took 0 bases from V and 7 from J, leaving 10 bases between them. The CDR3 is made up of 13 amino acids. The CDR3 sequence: CAWSVHLLNEQFF. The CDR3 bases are TGTGCCTGGAGTGTACATCTTCTAAATGAGCAGTTCTTC.

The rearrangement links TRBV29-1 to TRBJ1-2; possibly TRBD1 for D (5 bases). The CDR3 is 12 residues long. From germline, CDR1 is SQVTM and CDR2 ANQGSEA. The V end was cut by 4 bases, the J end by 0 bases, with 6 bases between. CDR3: CSVGQSNYGYTF. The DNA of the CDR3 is TGCAGCGTTGGACAGTCTAACTATGGCTACACCTTC.